Listed below are T cell receptor beta chains from one sample, sequenced in a study of T-cell memory formation after mild COVID-19. TCRdb processed the 5' RACE reads anew with MiXCR; each CDR3 protein has one entry. The data show fewer than 550,000 distinct CDR3 sequences, over 15% seen once. The sequenced sample was PBMCs or a T cell subset sorted from them (not recorded which). The receptors were gathered from an adult woman who had mild COVID-19 (a few samples of this study predate the infection). Cell type and time point are not known. Each CDR3 is given with its conserved first and last residue. Each record gives: V gene, clone size, J gene, D gene, CDR3 protein, CDR3 DNA. D genes are given only for firm matches. Clone sizes are given selectively: once, few, many, or a class where the clone is expanded.

>TRBV3-1|NA|TRBJ2-3|NA
CASSHGRGRTDTQYF
TGTGCCAGCAGCCACGGGCGGGGTCGCACAGATACGCAGTATTTT
>TRBV18|many|TRBJ2-3|NA
CASSPRTASTDTQYF
TGTGCCAGCAGCCCGCGGACGGCTAGCACAGATACGCAGTATTTT
>TRBV9|NA|TRBJ1-2|NA
CASSPGGLGTYGYTF
TGTGCCAGCAGCCCCGGAGGTCTGGGAACCTATGGCTACACCTTC
>TRBV6-5|few|TRBJ1-1|NA
CASKSTNTEAFF
TGTGCCAGCAAGTCGACGAACACTGAAGCTTTCTTT
>TRBV12-3/TRBV12-4|NA|TRBJ1-4|NA
CASSNLGVATNEKLFF
TGTGCCAGCAGCAACCTCGGGGTTGCAACTAATGAAAAACTGTTTTTT
>TRBV7-9|NA|TRBJ1-2|TRBD1
CASSLISLGQGKDYGYTF
TGTGCCAGCAGCTTAATTTCGCTGGGACAGGGGAAGGACTATGGCTACACCTTC
>TRBV6-1|few|TRBJ1-2|NA
CASSEWDYGYTF
TGTGCCAGCAGTGAATGGGACTATGGCTACACCTTC
>TRBV24-1|NA|TRBJ2-5|NA
CATSDLSGNQETQYF
TGTGCCACCAGTGATTTGAGTGGGAACCAAGAGACCCAGTACTTC
>TRBV24-1|NA|TRBJ1-1|NA
CATSDLNFGQGAFF
TGTGCCACCAGTGATTTGAACTTCGGACAAGGAGCTTTCTTT
>TRBV7-9|few|TRBJ2-1|NA
CASSSSLSSMPYNEQFF
TGTGCCAGCAGCTCCAGCTTATCCTCCATGCCCTACAATGAGCAGTTCTTC
>TRBV4-2|few|TRBJ2-1|NA
CASSQGGNFYNEQFF
TGTGCCAGCAGCCAAGGCGGGAACTTCTACAATGAGCAGTTCTTC
>TRBV19|NA|TRBJ1-2|NA
CASSMNAGSSGYTF
TGTGCCAGTAGTATGAATGCGGGGTCCAGTGGCTACACCTTC
>TRBV7-6|once|TRBJ2-5|TRBD2
CASSPTRAWEGRETQYF
TGTGCCAGCAGCCCAACACGGGCGTGGGAGGGCCGAGAGACCCAGTACTTC
>TRBV29-1|NA|TRBJ2-3|NA
CSVVPGVGDTQYF
TGCAGCGTTGTCCCAGGGGTGGGAGATACGCAGTATTTT
>TRBV2|NA|TRBJ2-7|NA
CASSEAHYSSYEQYF
TGTGCCAGCAGTGAAGCGCACTACAGCTCCTACGAGCAGTACTTC
>TRBV7-2|few|TRBJ2-2|NA
CASSHLEGAPTGELFF
TGTGCCAGCAGCCATCTGGAGGGCGCTCCCACCGGGGAGCTGTTTTTT
>TRBV6-5|few|TRBJ1-2|NA
CASSYRPGRGYGYTF
TGTGCCAGCAGTTACAGGCCAGGGCGGGGCTATGGCTACACCTTC
>TRBV5-1|few|TRBJ2-5|NA
CASSLAGAVQETQYF
TGCGCCAGCAGCTTGGCCGGAGCAGTTCAAGAGACCCAGTACTTC
>TRBV24-1|few|TRBJ2-1|TRBD2
CATRATSGRAGNEQFF
TGTGCCACCAGAGCAACTAGCGGGAGGGCCGGGAATGAGCAGTTCTTC
>TRBV6-2/TRBV6-3|few|TRBJ1-2|NA
CASSPQGTQANYGYTF
TGTGCCAGCAGTCCCCAGGGGACCCAAGCTAACTATGGCTACACCTTC
>TRBV9|few|TRBJ2-5|TRBD2
CASSVMSSGGQETQYF
TGTGCCAGCAGCGTAATGTCTAGCGGGGGCCAAGAGACCCAGTACTTC
>TRBV7-2|NA|TRBJ2-7|TRBD1
CASSSTGVSYEQYF
TGTGCCAGCAGCTCGACAGGGGTCTCCTACGAGCAGTACTTC
>TRBV5-6|NA|TRBJ2-1|NA
CASSLARKDINEQFF
TGTGCCAGCAGCTTGGCGCGGAAGGATATCAATGAGCAGTTCTTC
>TRBV7-2|few|TRBJ2-1|TRBD2
CASSVPGTSANEQFF
TGTGCCAGCAGCGTCCCTGGGACTAGCGCCAATGAGCAGTTCTTC
>TRBV20-1|NA|TRBJ2-1|TRBD2
CRASLGTSSNEQFF
TGCAGAGCTAGTTTGGGGACTAGTAGCAATGAGCAGTTCTTC
>TRBV4-1|NA|TRBJ1-1|NA
CASSQVGRSRNTEAFF
TGCGCCAGCAGCCAAGTGGGGCGGTCGAGGAACACTGAAGCTTTCTTT
>TRBV5-1|NA|TRBJ1-1|NA
CASSLARGRATEAFF
TGCGCCAGCAGCTTGGCGAGGGGCCGGGCCACTGAAGCTTTCTTT
>TRBV12-3/TRBV12-4|NA|TRBJ1-5|NA
CASSSDVEIAGQPQHF
TGTGCCAGCAGTTCCGATGTTGAAATAGCAGGTCAGCCCCAGCATTTT
>TRBV5-1|NA|TRBJ2-2|TRBD2
CASSSLTGGPGELFF
TGCGCCAGCAGCTCCCTGACGGGGGGGCCCGGGGAGCTGTTTTTT
>TRBV2|few|TRBJ2-7|TRBD1
CASRDDRAYEQYF
TGTGCCAGCAGGGATGACAGGGCCTACGAGCAGTACTTC
>TRBV7-9|few|TRBJ1-5|NA
CASSLEREQPQHF
TGTGCCAGCAGCTTAGAACGAGAGCAGCCCCAGCATTTT
>TRBV24-1|NA|TRBJ1-3|TRBD1
CATSEPGQVNPLSGNTIYF
TGTGCCACCAGTGAACCGGGACAGGTCAACCCTTTGTCTGGAAACACCATATATTTT
>TRBV5-5|few|TRBJ2-5|TRBD2
CASSLLTSGQETQYF
TGTGCCAGCAGCTTGTTGACTAGCGGCCAAGAGACCCAGTACTTC
>TRBV7-9|few|TRBJ1-6|NA
CASTERGDHSPLHF
TGTGCCAGCACCGAGAGGGGGGACCATTCACCCCTCCACTTT
>TRBV18|few|TRBJ2-1|NA
CASSHRSNEQFF
TGTGCCAGCTCCCACCGGAGCAATGAGCAGTTCTTC
>TRBV14|NA|TRBJ1-6|NA
CASSQPLPGSYNSPLHF
TGTGCCAGCAGCCAACCCTTACCCGGCTCCTATAATTCACCCCTCCACTTT
>TRBV7-2|few|TRBJ1-1|NA
CASSLERPDRRNTEAFF
TGTGCCAGCAGCTTAGAACGACCAGACAGACGGAACACTGAAGCTTTCTTT
>TRBV4-3|few|TRBJ2-1|NA
CASSPAMRSSYNEQFF
TGCGCCAGCAGCCCGGCAATGCGGAGCTCCTACAATGAGCAGTTCTTC
>TRBV5-1|few|TRBJ2-3|NA
CASSRDASTDTQYF
TGCGCCAGCTCCCGGGACGCTAGCACAGATACGCAGTATTTT
>TRBV24-1|NA|TRBJ1-1|TRBD1
CATRGQGDLTEAFF
TGTGCCACCAGAGGACAGGGGGACCTGACTGAAGCTTTCTTT
>TRBV3-1|NA|TRBJ2-1|NA
CASSQLGYNEQFF
TGTGCCAGCAGCCAACTTGGGTACAATGAGCAGTTCTTC
>TRBV6-5|NA|TRBJ1-2|NA
CASSTTRSDGYTF
TGTGCCAGCAGTACGACCCGCTCAGATGGCTACACCTTC
>TRBV5-1|few|TRBJ1-4|NA
CASSLGAGLGEKLFF
TGCGCCAGCAGCTTGGGAGCAGGCCTAGGGGAAAAACTGTTTTTT
>TRBV10-3|few|TRBJ1-3|TRBD1
CAIRDRVDGNTIYF
TGTGCCATCAGGGACAGGGTCGACGGAAACACCATATATTTT
>TRBV5-1|many|TRBJ2-3|TRBD2
CASTLAGNTDTQYF
TGCGCCAGCACCCTAGCGGGAAACACAGATACGCAGTATTTT
>TRBV11-1|many|TRBJ2-7|NA
CASSLHLQDEQYF
TGTGCCAGCAGCTTACACCTTCAGGACGAGCAGTACTTC
>TRBV12-3/TRBV12-4|NA|TRBJ2-1|NA
CASSLGTRRLNNEQFF
TGTGCCAGCAGTTTAGGAACTAGACGACTTAACAATGAGCAGTTCTTC
>TRBV27|few|TRBJ1-1|TRBD1
CATWDRGVPEAFF
TGTGCCACGTGGGACAGGGGAGTCCCTGAAGCTTTCTTT
>TRBV6-6|NA|TRBJ1-1|NA
CASSMTGRTEAFF
TGTGCCAGCAGCATGACAGGTAGAACTGAAGCTTTCTTT
>TRBV4-1|few|TRBJ1-2|NA
CASSQDSTGTYGYTF
TGCGCCAGCAGCCAAGATAGTACAGGGACCTATGGCTACACCTTC
>TRBV5-6|NA|TRBJ2-7|NA
CASSLDLEQYF
TGTGCCAGCAGCTTGGATCTCGAGCAGTACTTC
>TRBV27|few|TRBJ1-2|TRBD1
CASSRQGSRYGYTF
TGTGCCAGCAGCCGACAGGGTTCGCGGTATGGCTACACCTTC